The clone carrying this T cell receptor beta chain was observed once. Its antigen is not identified. The sample belongs to a study of cytomegalovirus exposure and HLA in healthy donors. Study results and caveats: The listing of roughly 160 TCR beta chains classed them as cytomegalovirus-associated. Analysis was carried out at a later point, and it linked a missense DCLRE1C variant to TCR beta V- and J-gene trimming.

PCR was performed using 60 Vbeta and 13 Jbeta primers. The assay was immunoSEQ multiplex PCR, and TCRdb's table has in-frame clones only and misses some. The table records 150,000 or so clones, roughly 79% of them present only once. The J segment lost 6 bases and the V segment lost 5 bases, leaving 7 bases of the junction unmatched. Germline lookup yields CDR1 LNHDA and CDR2 SQIVND (reference sequence). This CDR3 has 14 amino acids. The sequencing sample was made of PBMCs. The sequence came from a man aged 25-45 years in good health and CMV-seropositive. The chain links TRBV19 to TRBJ2-3; 8 positions agree with TRBD2. This chain's CDR3 is CASSFGRASDTQYF. CDR3 nucleotide sequence: TGTGCCAGTAGTTTCGGGAGGGCCTCGGATACGCAGTATTTT.